This T cell receptor beta chain originates from a study of T cell repertoires in cytomegalovirus infection. At the level of the study: Researchers turned to recently identified HLA-C-restricted CMV epitopes as well as well-studied HLA-B-restricted ones. Both a matching HLA type and CMV infection were indicated by public TCR beta signatures.

TCRdb re-derived calls from the reads in MiXCR, one entry per CDR3 protein. This sample has 750,000 to 900,000 distinct CDR3 sequences; almost 30% occur once, and the top ten carry less than 15%. With 5 bases removed from V and 1 base from J, the gap between germline ends came to 11 bases. The CDR3 spans 14 residues. The germline V gene encodes CDR1 SGHVS and CDR2 FQNEAQ. This clonotype was counted many times. Its antigen is currently unknown. The J gene is TRBJ2-5, the V gene TRBV7-8, with no clear D. This sequence was found in a human donor in good health (CMV status not recorded). Some clones in this sample may be carry-over from other donors' samples. Sample: cultured CD8+ T cells from PBMCs, taken from culture after CMV antigen stimulation. The CDR3 sequence is CASSPIWFQETQYF. Here the CDR3 DNA reads TGTGCCAGCAGCCCTATCTGGTTCCAAGAGACCCAGTACTTC.